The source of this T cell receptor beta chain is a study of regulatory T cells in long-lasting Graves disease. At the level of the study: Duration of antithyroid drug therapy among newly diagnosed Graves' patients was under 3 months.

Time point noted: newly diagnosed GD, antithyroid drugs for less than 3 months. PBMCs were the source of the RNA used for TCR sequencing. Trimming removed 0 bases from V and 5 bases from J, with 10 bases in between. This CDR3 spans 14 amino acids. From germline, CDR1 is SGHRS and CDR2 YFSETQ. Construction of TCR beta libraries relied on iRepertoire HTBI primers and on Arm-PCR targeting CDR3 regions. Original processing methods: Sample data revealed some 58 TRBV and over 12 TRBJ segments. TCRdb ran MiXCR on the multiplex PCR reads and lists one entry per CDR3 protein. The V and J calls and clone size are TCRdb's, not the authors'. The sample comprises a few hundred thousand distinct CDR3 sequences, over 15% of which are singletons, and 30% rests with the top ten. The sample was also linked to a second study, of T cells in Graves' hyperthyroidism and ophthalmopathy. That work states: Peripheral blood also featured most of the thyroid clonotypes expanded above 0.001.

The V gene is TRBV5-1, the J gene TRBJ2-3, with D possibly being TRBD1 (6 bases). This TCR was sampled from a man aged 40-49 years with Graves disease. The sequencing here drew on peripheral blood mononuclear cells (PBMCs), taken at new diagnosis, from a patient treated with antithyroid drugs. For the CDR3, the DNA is TGCGCCAGCAGCTTGGGGACAGTTGGAGATACGCAGTATTTT. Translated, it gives CASSLGTVGDTQYF.